This T cell receptor beta chain was found in a study of cytomegalovirus exposure and HLA in healthy donors. Study-level information: The platform used for the roughly 120 validation repertoires matched that of the roughly 630 first-cohort repertoires, a later analysis reported.

Worth noting for this clone: Its matching antigen is unknown.

Sequenced by immunoSEQ multiplex PCR; TCRdb stores in-frame clones only, minus some. Here the sample spans some 170,000 clones, roughly 86% being singletons. The CDR3 spans 11 residues. Germline CDR1 reads MDHEN; CDR2 reads SYDVKM. The ends lost 3 bases at V and 9 bases at J; junction bases unmatched: 0. Points from the study as a whole: A few CMV-associated chains were confirmed in vitro to be specific for CMV antigens. Investigators reported 150 to 200 TCR beta chains as tied to cytomegalovirus.

The rearrangement joins TRBV28 to TRBJ1-1; 8 nucleotides align to TRBD1. The sample consisted of PBMCs. The sequence was obtained from a man between 18 and 35 years old in good health and CMV-seropositive. The CDR3: CASSFRGQAFF. For the CDR3, the DNA is TGTGCCAGCAGTTTCAGGGGGCAAGCTTTCTTT.